These 20 T cell receptor beta chains were all obtained from the same sample, sequenced in a study of human T cells and chemical hapten exposure. Time point meaning: patch test 2, 6 weeks after DPC sensitization. The treatment denotes: therapeutic diphenylcyclopropenone sensitization with weekly scalp DPC. TCRdb re-analysed the RACE reads in MiXCR, keeping a single row per CDR3 protein. The data contain a few hundred thousand distinct CDR3 sequences, just under 6.5% of them singletons. This specimen was whole blood, taken in connection with sensitization to the hapten diphenylcyclopropenone (DPC). All receptors derive from a woman aged 18-29 years with alopecia areata. Some clones in this sample may be carry-over from other donors' samples.

This clonotype showed up just a few times. The chain is built from TRBV6-4 and TRBJ2-3; the match to TRBD2 covers 9 bases. This CDR3 spans 15 amino acids. Trimming took 6 bases from V and 3 from J; bases not matched to a gene: 7. In germline, CDR1 is MRHNA, CDR2 SNTAGT. The CDR3 is CASSIAGAETDTQYF. As DNA, the CDR3 is TGTGCCAGCAGCATAGCGGGGGCCGAAACAGATACGCAGTATTTT.

This clonotype was seen only a few times. The chain employs TRBV19 and TRBJ2-5, with a possible D match to TRBD1 (6 bases). V lost 7 bases and J 3 bases, leaving 12 bases between the germline ends. CDR3 length: 13 residues. Germline V gene data show CDR1 as LNHDA and CDR2 as SQIVND (reference sequence). This CDR3 reads CASTPTGEETQYF. CDR3 sequence (DNA): TGTGCCAGTACCCCGACAGGCGAAGAGACCCAGTACTTC.

This clonotype occurred many times. The J gene is TRBJ1-6, the V gene TRBV4-1, with D perhaps matching TRBD1 (6 bases). The CDR3 covers 16 residues. Trimming pared 4 bases from V and 10 bases from J, leaving 20 bases between. Germline V gene data show CDR1 as MGHRA and CDR2 as YSYEKL. DNA of the CDR3: TGCGCCAGCAGCCCATCGCACGGGGGCCAAAACTCACCCCTCCACTTT. It specifies CASSPSHGGQNSPLHF.

This clonotype was detected many times. The rearrangement uses TRBV4-3 and TRBJ2-3, with TRBD1 identical over 7 bases. J lost 3 bases, V lost 3 bases, and 12 bases had no gene match. Germline V gives CDR1 LGHNA, CDR2 YSLEER. The CDR3 sequence is 17 residues long. The CDR3, as DNA: TGCGCCAGCAGCCATCTACTTGACAGGGTCGGTACAGATACGCAGTATTTT. It is translated as CASSHLLDRVGTDTQYF.

The J gene is TRBJ1-5, the V gene TRBV6-6; tentative D call: TRBD1 (5 bases). Germline loops: CDR1 MNHNY, CDR2 SVGAGI (reference sequence). This CDR3 comprises 14 residues. The V and J ends lost 0 bases and 5 bases respectively, with 8 bases between them. Written as DNA, the CDR3 is TGTGCCAGCAGTTACTCGACGGGGGATCAGCCCCAGCATTTT. This codes for CASSYSTGDQPQHF.

This clonotype has at least ten counts. The rearrangement joins TRBV12-3 or TRBV12-4 to TRBJ1-2; D is unclear. Trimming took off 1 base at V and 6 bases at J, with 12 bases between the two ends. The CDR3 consists of 14 residues. The CDR3 region has the DNA TGTGCCAGCAGTTTAGTCGACAAGTCTAATGGCTACACCTTC. Translation: CASSLVDKSNGYTF.

This clonotype has more than one count but fewer than ten. V gene TRBV27 combines with J gene TRBJ2-2; tentative D call: TRBD1 (5 bases). The length of the CDR3 is 14 residues. Germline CDR1 and CDR2: MNHEY and SMNVEV (reference sequence). V lost 4 bases to trimming and J lost 2 bases, with 8 bases between them. CDR3 nucleotides: TGTGCCAGCAGTTGGGGCCCCAACACCGGGGAGCTGTTTTTT. It is translated as CASSWGPNTGELFF.

This clonotype has ten or more counts. The chain links TRBV4-3 to TRBJ2-7; possibly TRBD1 for D (6 bases). V gave up 1 base and J gave up 3 bases, with 10 bases separating them. This CDR3 has 14 residues. Germline V gene lookup returns CDR1 LGHNA and CDR2 YSLEER. The CDR3 bases are TGCGCCAGCAGCCAAGGTCCAGGGGACTACGAGCAGTACTTC. Translation gives CASSQGPGDYEQYF.

There are a few counts of this clonotype. This chain connects TRBV2 to TRBJ1-1; D gene unclear. The CDR3 has 15 amino acids. The germline V gene encodes CDR1 SNHLY and CDR2 FYNNEI. The ends were cut back, 3 bases at V and 6 bases at J, with 17 bases in the middle. Here the CDR3 DNA reads TGTGCCAGCAGTGATCGGAGGGAAGGTACCGCTGAAGCTTTCTTT. Translation: CASSDRREGTAEAFF.

This clonotype has a handful of counts. This rearrangement joins TRBV7-9 to TRBJ1-3; D uncertain. V lost 1 base, J lost 2 bases, and 6 bases lay in between. Germline CDR1 and CDR2: SEHNR and FQNEAQ (reference sequence). The CDR3 is 14 amino acids. CDR3 nucleotides: TGTGCCAGCAGCTTAGGCACCACTGGAAACACCATATATTTT. Encoded protein: CASSLGTTGNTIYF.

This clonotype was recorded many times. This sequence joins TRBV28 and TRBJ2-7, with 8 positions matching TRBD2. The CDR3 covers 14 residues. The J segment lost 7 bases and the V segment lost 6 bases, leaving 11 bases of the junction unmatched. Germline CDR1 and CDR2: MDHEN and SYDVKM. CDR3 DNA sequence: TGTGCCAGCAGCCCCCTCCCGGCTAGCGGGGAGCAGTACTTC. Translating it yields CASSPLPASGEQYF.

This clonotype occurred a few times. The chain uses TRBV6-2 or TRBV6-3 and TRBJ1-2, with D perhaps matching TRBD1 (5 bases). The CDR3 is 16 residues long. V was clipped by 2 bases and J by 5 bases, with 18 bases between them. Germline lookup yields CDR1 MNHEY and CDR2 SVGEGT. The CDR3 loop is CASSYMFTDTSYGYTF. In DNA form, the CDR3 reads TGTGCCAGCAGTTACATGTTTACGGACACATCTTATGGCTACACCTTC.

This rearrangement joins TRBV5-4 to TRBJ2-3, with D perhaps matching TRBD2 (5 bases). CDR3 length equals 15 residues. Between the trimmed V and J ends, which lost 0 bases and 2 bases, there was a span of 10 bases. Per the germline V gene, CDR1 is SGHNT and CDR2 is YYREEE (reference sequence). The CDR3 DNA reads as TGTGCCAGCAGCTTGGAGACGAGGGCCACAGATACGCAGTATTTT. Its protein is CASSLETRATDTQYF.

This clonotype was seen a handful of times. The chain joins TRBV21-1 to TRBJ1-1. TRBV21-1 is labeled a pseudogene. The CDR3 totals 9 residues. The CDR3 DNA reads as TGTGCCAGACACAGTGAAGCTTTCTTT. This gives the protein CARHSEAFF.

A word on this clonotype: Its ends do not fully match the called genes, so a read error is possible. The genes are TRBV4-3 and TRBJ2-5, with D possibly being TRBD1 (5 bases). The germline CDR1 and CDR2 sequences are LGHNA and YSLEER. The CDR3 is made up of 15 amino acids. The CDR3 DNA reads TGCGACAGCAGCCAAGGCGACAGCGACCAAGAGACCCAGTACTTC. Amino acid sequence: CDSSQGDSDQETQYF.

This clonotype was seen ten or more times. This chain uses TRBV4-2 with TRBJ2-1, with TRBD2 matching 10 bases. V lost 0 bases to trimming and J lost 8 bases; unmatched junction nucleotides: 7. Germline V lookup: CDR1 LGHNA, CDR2 YNFKEQ. This CDR3 region has 16 residues. The DNA of the CDR3 is TGTGCCAGCAGCCAAGAGGGAGCGGGGGGGCCGGATGAGCAGTTCTTC. Its translation is CASSQEGAGGPDEQFF.

This clonotype was found a few times. The rearrangement joins TRBV21-1 to TRBJ1-6. TRBV21-1 is a pseudogene segment. This CDR3 comprises 14 residues. The CDR3 region has the DNA TGTGCCAGCAGCCCTCGTCAAACTTATTCACCCCTCCACTTT. It is translated as CASSPRQTYSPLHF.

This chain uses TRBV11-3 with TRBJ2-1; 8 positions agree with TRBD2. Germline lookup yields CDR1 SGHNT and CDR2 YENEEA. CDR3 length equals 15 residues. The V and J ends lost 5 bases and 4 bases, in that order; junction bases with no gene match: 7. As DNA, the CDR3 is TGTGCCAGCAGCCCCTCCCGCGGGGGGTACAATGAGCAGTTCTTC. This codes for CASSPSRGGYNEQFF.

This clonotype showed up many times. The chain links TRBV6-2 or TRBV6-3 to TRBJ1-2; 10 nucleotides match TRBD1. CDR1 is MNHEY and CDR2 is SVGEGT in the germline V gene. The V and J ends lost 4 bases and 8 bases, in that order; junction bases with no gene match: 7. The CDR3 runs to 14 residues. CDR3 amino acids: CASSSSGTGEGYTF. The DNA for the CDR3 is TGTGCCAGCAGTTCGTCCGGGACAGGGGAAGGCTACACCTTC.

At least ten counts were recorded for this clonotype. This chain links TRBV28 with TRBJ2-6; D is possibly TRBD2 (5 bases). The germline V and J ends were trimmed by 2 bases and 4 bases, with 12 bases remaining between them. The germline CDR1 and CDR2 sequences are MDHEN and SYDVKM. The CDR3 covers 16 residues. The CDR3 reads CASSLPPGSGANVLTF. CDR3 nucleotide sequence: TGTGCCAGCAGTTTACCCCCGGGGTCCGGGGCCAACGTCCTGACTTTC.